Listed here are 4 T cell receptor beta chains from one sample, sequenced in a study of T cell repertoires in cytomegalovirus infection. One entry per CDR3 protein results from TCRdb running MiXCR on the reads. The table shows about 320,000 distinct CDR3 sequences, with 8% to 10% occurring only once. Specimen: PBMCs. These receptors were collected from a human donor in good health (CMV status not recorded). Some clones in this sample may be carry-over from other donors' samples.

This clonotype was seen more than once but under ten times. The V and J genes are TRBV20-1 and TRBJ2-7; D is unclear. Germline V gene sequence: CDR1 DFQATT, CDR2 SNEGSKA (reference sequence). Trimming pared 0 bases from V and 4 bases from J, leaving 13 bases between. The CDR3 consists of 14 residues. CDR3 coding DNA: TGCAGTGCTAGAGACTACCGTGGGGATTACGAGCAGTACTTC. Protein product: CSARDYRGDYEQYF.

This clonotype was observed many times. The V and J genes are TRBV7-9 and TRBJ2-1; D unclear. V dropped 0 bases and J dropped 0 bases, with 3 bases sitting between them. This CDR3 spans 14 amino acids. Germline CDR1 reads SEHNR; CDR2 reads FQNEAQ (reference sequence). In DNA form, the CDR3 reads TGTGCCAGCAGCTTAGCAAGCTCCTACAATGAGCAGTTCTTC. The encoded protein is CASSLASSYNEQFF.

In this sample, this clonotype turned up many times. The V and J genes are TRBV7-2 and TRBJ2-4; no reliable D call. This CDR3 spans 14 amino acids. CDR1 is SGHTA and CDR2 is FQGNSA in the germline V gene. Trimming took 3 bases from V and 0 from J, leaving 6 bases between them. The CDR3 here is CASSLDLAKNIQYF. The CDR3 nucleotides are TGTGCCAGCAGCTTGGATCTAGCCAAAAACATTCAGTACTTC.

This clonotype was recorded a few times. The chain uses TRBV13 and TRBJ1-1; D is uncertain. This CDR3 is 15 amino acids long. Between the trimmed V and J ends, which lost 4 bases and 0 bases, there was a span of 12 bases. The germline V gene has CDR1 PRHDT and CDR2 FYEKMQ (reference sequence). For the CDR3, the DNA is TGTGCCAGCAGCTCCTTTTCCGGGATGAACACTGAAGCTTTCTTT. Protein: CASSSFSGMNTEAFF. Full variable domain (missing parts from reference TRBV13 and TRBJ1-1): AAGVIQSPRHLIKEKRETATLKCYPIPRHDTVYWYQQGPGQDPQFLISFYEKMQSDKGSIPDRFSAQQFSDYHSELNMSSLELGDSALYFCASSSFSGMNTEAFFGQGTRLTVV.